These T cell receptor beta chains were read from a single sample in a study of cytomegalovirus exposure and HLA in healthy donors. Sequenced by immunoSEQ multiplex PCR; TCRdb stores in-frame clones only, minus some. The sample holds under 200,000 clones, around three quarters seen once. The sample was PBMCs. The source of these receptors is a man aged 40-49 years in good health and CMV-seronegative. Both conserved end residues are part of each CDR3. A D gene is named only where the DNA matches it firmly. For some rows the clone size is stated as once, few or many, or as a class when expanded; others skip it.

j_call v_call d_call clone_size cdr3_aa cdr3_nt
TRBJ2-1 TRBV2 TRBD2 - CASSELASGRNEQFF TGTGCCAGCAGTGAATTGGCTAGCGGGAGGAATGAGCAGTTCTTC
TRBJ2-7 TRBV28 TRBD1 - CASSLTGAPREQYF TGTGCCAGCAGTTTGACAGGGGCCCCTAGGGAGCAGTACTTC
TRBJ2-7 TRBV11-2 TRBD2 - CASRVTGLPQEQYF TGTGCCAGCAGAGTAACGGGACTACCTCAGGAGCAGTACTTC
TRBJ2-7 TRBV28 - once CASSLGNTLRGNGYEQYF TGTGCCAGCAGTTTGGGAAACACATTACGGGGTAACGGGTACGAGCAGTACTTC
TRBJ2-2 TRBV30 TRBD2 - CASSNGLAGVIGELLF TGTGCCTCATCTAACGGACTAGCGGGAGTAATCGGGGAGCTGCTTTTT
TRBJ2-4 TRBV2 TRBD1 - CASSEADDRAKNIQYF TGTGCCAGCAGTGAAGCCGACGACAGGGCAAAAAACATTCAGTACTTC
TRBJ2-3 TRBV6-1 TRBD2 - CATLRGGLADTQYF TGTGCCACTCTACGGGGGGGGCTCGCAGATACGCAGTATTTT
TRBJ2-1 TRBV21-1 - - CASSHRRLAGGPIYNEQFF TGTGCCAGCAGCCACAGGCGACTAGCGGGAGGGCCGATCTACAATGAGCAGTTCTTC
TRBJ2-1 TRBV11-1 - - CASSGYSPYNEQFF TGTGCCAGCAGCGGCTATAGCCCGTACAATGAGCAGTTCTTC
TRBJ1-5 TRBV5-8 TRBD1 - CASRTGFGNQPQHF TGTGCCAGCAGGACAGGGTTTGGCAATCAGCCCCAGCATTTT
TRBJ1-6 TRBV11-2 TRBD1 - CASSFAGTGNSPLHF TGTGCCAGCAGCTTTGCCGGGACAGGGAATTCACCCCTCCACTTT
TRBJ2-1 TRBV5-1 - - CASSPQGSGNEQFF TGCGCCAGCAGCCCGCAGGGTAGTGGCAATGAGCAGTTCTTC
TRBJ2-1 TRBV2 - - CASNSYNEQFF TGTGCCAGCAACAGCTACAATGAGCAGTTCTTC
TRBJ2-7 TRBV6-1 - - CASRLTGTSYEQYF TGTGCCAGCAGACTAACCGGGACATCTTACGAGCAGTACTTC
TRBJ2-2 TRBV6-6 TRBD1 - CAIDRGGGELFF TGTGCCATCGACAGGGGAGGCGGGGAGCTGTTTTTT
TRBJ1-4 TRBV6-6 TRBD1 - CASSYPSGGSNEKLFF TGTGCCAGCAGTTACCCTTCAGGGGGCTCCAATGAAAAACTGTTTTTT
TRBJ1-2 TRBV2 TRBD1 - CASATTGINYGYTF TGTGCCAGCGCTACGACAGGGATTAACTATGGCTACACCTTC
TRBJ2-7 TRBV5-1 - - CASSVGSYEQYF TGCGCCAGCAGCGTCGGTTCCTACGAGCAGTACTTC
TRBJ2-3 TRBV5-1 TRBD1 few CASSLVPGQRTDTQYF TGCGCCAGCAGCTTGGTCCCGGGACAGAGGACAGATACGCAGTATTTT
TRBJ1-2 TRBV7-6 TRBD1 - CASSKYRGRDGYTF TGTGCCAGCAGCAAATACAGGGGGCGCGATGGCTACACCTTC
TRBJ1-1 TRBV11-2 - - CASSFLGGTEAFF TGTGCCAGCAGCTTCCTAGGGGGCACTGAAGCTTTCTTT
TRBJ2-7 TRBV7-9 - few CSSSLAGGYEQYF TGTTCCAGCAGCTTAGCTGGGGGGTACGAGCAGTACTTC
TRBJ1-2 TRBV6-6 - - CASSSQPTGENYGYTF TGTGCCAGCAGTTCCCAACCGACAGGTGAAAACTATGGCTACACCTTC
TRBJ1-3 TRBV28 TRBD1 - CASRTTGQGPGNTIYF TGTGCCAGCAGGACGACCGGACAGGGACCAGGAAACACCATATATTTT
TRBJ2-3 TRBV6-5 TRBD2 - CASSELAGADTQYF TGTGCCAGCAGTGAACTAGCGGGGGCAGATACGCAGTATTTT
TRBJ2-1 TRBV10-3 TRBD2 - CAISESGSAYNEQFF TGTGCCATCAGTGAAAGCGGGAGCGCCTACAATGAGCAGTTCTTC